Sequencing of this T cell receptor (beta chain) was carried out in a study of cytomegalovirus exposure and HLA in healthy donors. Assay used: immunoSEQ multiplex PCR; TCRdb lists only in-frame clones, some missing. This table has approximately 270,000 clones, over 75% appearing once. V was shortened by 1 base and J by 7 bases, with 14 bases between the two germline ends. The CDR3 has 15 amino acids. CDR1 is SGHAT, CDR2 FQNNGV, per germline. This clonotype was obtained from a man aged 18 to 35 in good health and CMV-seropositive. The J gene is TRBJ1-5, the V gene TRBV11-2; possibly TRBD1 for D (5 bases). Sequencing input: PBMCs. In DNA form, the CDR3 reads TGTGCCAGCAGCTTAGGCGCGGGCAGGGAACAGCCCCAGCATTTT. Its protein is CASSLGAGREQPQHF. Using reference TRBV11-2 and TRBJ1-5 for the parts outside the CDR3, the full variable domain is EAGVAQSPRYKIIEKRQSVAFWCNPISGHATLYWYQQILGQGPKLLIQFQNNGVVDDSQLPKDRFSAERLKGVDSTLKIQPAKLEDSAVYLCASSLGAGREQPQHFGDGTRLSIL.